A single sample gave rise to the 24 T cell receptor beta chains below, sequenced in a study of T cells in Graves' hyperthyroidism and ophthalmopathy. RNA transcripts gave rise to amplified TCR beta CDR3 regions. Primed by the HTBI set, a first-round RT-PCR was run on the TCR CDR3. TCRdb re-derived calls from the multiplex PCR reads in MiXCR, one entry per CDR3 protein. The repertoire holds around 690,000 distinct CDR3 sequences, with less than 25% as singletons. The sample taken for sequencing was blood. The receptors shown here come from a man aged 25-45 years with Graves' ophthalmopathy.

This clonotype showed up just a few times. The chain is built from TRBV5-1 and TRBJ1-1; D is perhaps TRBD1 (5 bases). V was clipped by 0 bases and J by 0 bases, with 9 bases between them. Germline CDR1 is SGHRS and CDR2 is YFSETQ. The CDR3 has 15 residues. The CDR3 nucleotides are TGCGCCAGCAGCTTGGATGGCAGGGTGAACACTGAAGCTTTCTTT. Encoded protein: CASSLDGRVNTEAFF.

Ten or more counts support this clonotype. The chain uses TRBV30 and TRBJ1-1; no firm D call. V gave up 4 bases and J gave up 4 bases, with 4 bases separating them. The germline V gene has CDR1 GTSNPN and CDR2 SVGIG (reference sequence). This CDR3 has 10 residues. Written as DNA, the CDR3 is TGTGCCTGGAAGGGCACTGAAGCTTTCTTT. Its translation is CAWKGTEAFF.

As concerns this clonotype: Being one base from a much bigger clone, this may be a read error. In DNA, the CDR3 is TGTGCCAGCAGTTCGGGAACAGGGGCCAGCTCCTACGAGCAGTACGTC. This translates into CASSSGTGASSYEQYV. This chain links TRBV28 with TRBJ2-7; 7 bases map to TRBD1. V was pared by 4 bases and J by 0 bases, with 9 bases of the junction left unmatched. CDR1 and CDR2 from the germline V gene are MDHEN and SYDVKM. This CDR3 contains 16 residues.

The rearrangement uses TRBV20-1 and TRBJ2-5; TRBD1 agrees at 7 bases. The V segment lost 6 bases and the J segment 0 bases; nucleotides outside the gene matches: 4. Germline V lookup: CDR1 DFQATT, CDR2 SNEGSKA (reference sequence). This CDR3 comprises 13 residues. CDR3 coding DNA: TGCAGTGCAAGGGACAGCTACCAAGAGACCCAGTACTTC. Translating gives CSARDSYQETQYF.

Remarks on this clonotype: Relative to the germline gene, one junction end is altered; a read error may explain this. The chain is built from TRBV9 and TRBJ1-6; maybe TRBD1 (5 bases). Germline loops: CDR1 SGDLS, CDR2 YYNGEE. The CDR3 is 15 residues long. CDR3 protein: CASGVGSGINSPLHF. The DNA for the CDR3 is TGTGCCAGCGGCGTTGGCTCAGGGATTAATTCACCCCTCCACTTT.

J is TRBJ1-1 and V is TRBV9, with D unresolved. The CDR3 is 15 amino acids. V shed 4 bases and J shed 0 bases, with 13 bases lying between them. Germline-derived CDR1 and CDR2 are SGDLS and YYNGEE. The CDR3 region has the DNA TGTGCCAGCAGCCCCGTACTAGACATGAACACTGAAGCTTTCTTT. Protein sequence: CASSPVLDMNTEAFF.

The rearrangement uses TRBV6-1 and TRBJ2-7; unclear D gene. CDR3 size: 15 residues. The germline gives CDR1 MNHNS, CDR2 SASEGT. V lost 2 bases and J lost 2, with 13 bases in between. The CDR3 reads CASSEIGPGPYEQYF. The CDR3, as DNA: TGTGCCAGCAGTGAAATCGGCCCAGGCCCCTACGAGCAGTACTTC.

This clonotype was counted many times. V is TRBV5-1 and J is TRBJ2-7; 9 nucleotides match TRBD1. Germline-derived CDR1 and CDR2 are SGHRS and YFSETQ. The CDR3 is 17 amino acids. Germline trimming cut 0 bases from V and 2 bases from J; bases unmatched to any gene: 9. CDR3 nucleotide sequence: TGCGCCAGCAGCTTGGCCTCCGGGACAGGGCTAACCTACGAGCAGTACTTC. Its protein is CASSLASGTGLTYEQYF.

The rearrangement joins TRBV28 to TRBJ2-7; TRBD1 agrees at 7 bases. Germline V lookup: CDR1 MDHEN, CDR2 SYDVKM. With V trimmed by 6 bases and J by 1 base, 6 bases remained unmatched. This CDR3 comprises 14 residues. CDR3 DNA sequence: TGTGCCAGCAGGACACGGACAGGTTCCTACGAGCAGTACTTC. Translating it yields CASRTRTGSYEQYF.

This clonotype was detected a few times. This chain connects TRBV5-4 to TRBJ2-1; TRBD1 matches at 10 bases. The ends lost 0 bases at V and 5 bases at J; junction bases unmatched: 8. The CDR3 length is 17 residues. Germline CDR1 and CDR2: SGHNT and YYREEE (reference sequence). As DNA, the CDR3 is TGTGCCAGCAGCTTGGCCGGCGGGGACAGGGGTAACAATGAGCAGTTCTTC. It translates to CASSLAGGDRGNNEQFF. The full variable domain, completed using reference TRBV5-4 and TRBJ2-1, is ETGVTQSPTHLIKTRGQQVTLRCSSQSGHNTVSWYQQALGQGPQFIFQYYREEENGRGNFPPRFSGLQFPNYSSELNVNALELDDSALYLCASSLAGGDRGNNEQFFGPGTRLTVL.

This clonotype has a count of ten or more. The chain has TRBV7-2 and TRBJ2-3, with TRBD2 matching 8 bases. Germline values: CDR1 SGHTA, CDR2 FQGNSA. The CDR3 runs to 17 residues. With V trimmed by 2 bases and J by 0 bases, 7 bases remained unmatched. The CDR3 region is CASSLMVGRGSTDTQYF. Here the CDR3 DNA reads TGTGCCAGCAGCTTAATGGTCGGGAGGGGGAGCACAGATACGCAGTATTTT.

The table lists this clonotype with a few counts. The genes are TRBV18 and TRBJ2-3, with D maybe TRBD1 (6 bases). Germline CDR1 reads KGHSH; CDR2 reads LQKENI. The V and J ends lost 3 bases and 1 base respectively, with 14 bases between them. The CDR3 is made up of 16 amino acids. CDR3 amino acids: CASSPLLGAGTDTQYF. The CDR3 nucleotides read TGTGCCAGCTCACCCCTCCTGGGGGCGGGCACAGATACGCAGTATTTT.

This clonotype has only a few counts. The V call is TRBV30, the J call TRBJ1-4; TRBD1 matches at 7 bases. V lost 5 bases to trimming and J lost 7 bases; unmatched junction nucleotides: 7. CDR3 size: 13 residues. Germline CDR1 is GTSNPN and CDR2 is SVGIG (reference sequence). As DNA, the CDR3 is TGTGCCTGGGACGGGACAGTGAGTGAAAAACTGTTTTTT. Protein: CAWDGTVSEKLFF. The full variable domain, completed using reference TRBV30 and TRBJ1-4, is SQTIHQWPATLVQPVGSPLSLECTVEGTSNPNLYWYRQAAGRGLQLLFYSVGIGQISSEVPQNLSASRPQDRQFILSSKKLLLSDSGFYLCAWDGTVSEKLFFGSGTQLSVL.

The CDR3 is CASSPGPAGVSYEQYF. In nucleotides, the CDR3 is TGTGCCAGCTCACCAGGGCCGGCAGGGGTCTCCTACGAGCAGTACTTC. The rearrangement links TRBV18 to TRBJ2-7; D might be TRBD1 (6 bases). V was shortened by 2 bases and J by 0 bases, with 14 bases between the two germline ends. This CDR3 contains 16 residues. CDR1 KGHSH and CDR2 LQKENI come from the germline V gene.

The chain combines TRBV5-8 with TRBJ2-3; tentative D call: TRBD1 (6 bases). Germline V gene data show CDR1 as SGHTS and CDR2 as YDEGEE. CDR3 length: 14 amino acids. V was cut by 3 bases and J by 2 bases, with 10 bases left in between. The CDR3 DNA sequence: TGTGCCAGCAGCTCAGGGGCCCACACAGATACGCAGTATTTT. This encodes CASSSGAHTDTQYF. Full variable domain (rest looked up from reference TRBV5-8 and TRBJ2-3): EAGVTQSPTHLIKTRGQQATLRCSPISGHTSVYWYQQALGLGLQFLLWYDEGEERNRGNFPPRFSGRQFPNYSSELNVNALELEDSALYLCASSSGAHTDTQYFGPGTRLTVL.

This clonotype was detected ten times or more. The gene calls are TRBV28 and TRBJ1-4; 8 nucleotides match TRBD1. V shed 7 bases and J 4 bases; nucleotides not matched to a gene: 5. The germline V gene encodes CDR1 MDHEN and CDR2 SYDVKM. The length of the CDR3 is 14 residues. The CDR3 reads CASMEDRGNEKLFF. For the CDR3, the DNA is TGTGCCAGCATGGAAGACAGGGGTAATGAAAAACTGTTTTTT.

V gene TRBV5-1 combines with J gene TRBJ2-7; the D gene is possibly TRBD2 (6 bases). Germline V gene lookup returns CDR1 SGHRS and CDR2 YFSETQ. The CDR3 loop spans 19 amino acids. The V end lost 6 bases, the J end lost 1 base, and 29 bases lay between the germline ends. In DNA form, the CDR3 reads TGCGCCAGCATCTTATCAGCTCCAAACCGGGAGCTTAAGTCCTACGAGCAGTACTTC. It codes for CASILSAPNRELKSYEQYF.

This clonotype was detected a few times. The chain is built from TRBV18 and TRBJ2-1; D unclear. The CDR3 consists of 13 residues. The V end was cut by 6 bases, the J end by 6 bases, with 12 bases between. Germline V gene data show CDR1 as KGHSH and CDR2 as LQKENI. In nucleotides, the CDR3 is TGTGCCAGCTCTCCCGCCGGCTCCAATGAGCAGTTCTTC. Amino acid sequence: CASSPAGSNEQFF.

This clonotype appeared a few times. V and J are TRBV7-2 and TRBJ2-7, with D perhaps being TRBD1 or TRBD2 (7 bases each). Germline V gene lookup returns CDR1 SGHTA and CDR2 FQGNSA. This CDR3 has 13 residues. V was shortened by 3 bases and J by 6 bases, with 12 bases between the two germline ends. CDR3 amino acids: CASSFRGGLEQYF. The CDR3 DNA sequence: TGTGCCAGCAGCTTCAGGGGGGGCCTCGAGCAGTACTTC.

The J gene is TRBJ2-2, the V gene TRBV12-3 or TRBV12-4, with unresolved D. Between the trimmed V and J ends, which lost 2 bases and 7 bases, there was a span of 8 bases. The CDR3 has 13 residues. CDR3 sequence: CASSLNRVGELFF. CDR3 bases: TGTGCCAGCAGTTTAAATCGAGTCGGGGAGCTGTTTTTT.

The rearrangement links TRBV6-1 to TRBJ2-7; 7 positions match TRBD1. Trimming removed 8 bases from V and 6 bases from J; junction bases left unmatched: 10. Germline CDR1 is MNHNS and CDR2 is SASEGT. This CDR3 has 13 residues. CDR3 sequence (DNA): TGTGCCAGCCAAGCCGGGACAGTCTCCGAGCAGTACTTC. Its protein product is CASQAGTVSEQYF.

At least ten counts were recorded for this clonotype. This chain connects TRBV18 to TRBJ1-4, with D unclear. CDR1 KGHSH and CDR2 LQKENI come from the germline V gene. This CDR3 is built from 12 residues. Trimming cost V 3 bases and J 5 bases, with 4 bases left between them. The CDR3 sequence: CASSPANEKLFF. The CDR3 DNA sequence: TGTGCCAGCTCACCGGCCAATGAAAAACTGTTTTTT.

CDR3: CASLDRTNTGELFF. CDR3 sequence (DNA): TGTGCCAGTCTCGACAGGACGAACACCGGGGAGCTGTTTTTT. The V call is TRBV19, the J call TRBJ2-2, with D tentatively TRBD1 (6 bases). The CDR3 is 14 amino acids. In germline, CDR1 is LNHDA, CDR2 SQIVND (reference sequence). With 8 bases removed from V and 0 bases from J, the gap between germline ends came to 10 bases.

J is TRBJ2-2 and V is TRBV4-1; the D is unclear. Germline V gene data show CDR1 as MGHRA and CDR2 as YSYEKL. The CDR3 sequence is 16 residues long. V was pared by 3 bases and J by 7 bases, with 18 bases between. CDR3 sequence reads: CASSHRPVLGDGELFF. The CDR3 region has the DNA TGCGCCAGCAGCCACCGACCGGTCCTAGGAGACGGGGAGCTGTTTTTT.